Presented here are 21 T cell receptor beta chains from one specimen sequenced in a study of shared clonotypes between healthy human individuals. Repertoires were generated with immunoSEQ multiplex PCR, while TCRdb's copy carries only in-frame clones and drops some. The sample lists about 2 million clones; 85% to 95% were seen once. Naive-designated CD8 cells lacked CD45RO, were positively enriched for CCR7, and omitted terminally differentiated effector memory CD45RA+ cells. The source material was naive CD8+ T cells sorted from blood. Receptors were obtained from a man aged 18 to 35 in good health.

Note on this clone: The same CDR3 can be traced to other DNA sequences in this sample. The rearrangement joins TRBV6-5 to TRBJ1-1, with D hard to call. This CDR3 spans 13 amino acids. Trimming cost V 3 bases and J 5 bases, with 10 bases left between them. Germline V gene sequence: CDR1 MNHEY, CDR2 SVGAGI. DNA for the CDR3: TGTGCCAGCAGTTATGGAGAGAGAACTGAAGCTTTCTTT. It encodes CASSYGERTEAFF.

The V gene is TRBV7-5, the J gene TRBJ2-1; TRBD2, as called in the table, went unchecked against the DNA. TRBV7-5 has pseudogene status. The CDR3 loop spans 15 amino acids. The DNA for the CDR3 is TGTGCCAGAAGCTTGCCCCGGGTCGTCGGCAATGAGCAGTTCTTC. It yields the protein CARSLPRVVGNEQFF.

The chain employs TRBV5-1 and TRBJ2-4, with D possibly being TRBD2 (6 bases). V lost 0 bases and J 10 bases, leaving 8 bases between the germline ends. This CDR3 has 12 amino acids. Germline assignment: CDR1 SGHRS and CDR2 YFSETQ. The CDR3: CASSLAGDIQYF. The CDR3 DNA reads as TGCGCCAGCAGCTTGGCGGGGGATATTCAGTACTTC.

The J gene is TRBJ2-3, the V gene TRBV6-5; the D gene is possibly TRBD2 (5 bases). The V gene's germline CDR1 is MNHEY and CDR2 SVGAGI. Trimming stripped 5 bases from V and 7 bases from J, with 13 bases between. The CDR3 has 13 residues. CDR3 residues: CASSPDGGNTQYF. CDR3 DNA sequence: TGTGCCAGCAGTCCCGATGGAGGAAATACGCAGTATTTT.

The chain links TRBV10-2 to TRBJ1-3; TRBD1 is a possible D gene (5 bases). There are 14 residues in the CDR3. The germline V and J ends were trimmed by 9 bases and 0 bases, with 12 bases remaining between them. Per the germline V gene, CDR1 is WSHSY and CDR2 is SAAADI. CDR3 nucleotide sequence: TGCGCCAGTTGGGACGGGAGCTCTGGAAACACCATATATTTT. Residues: CASWDGSSGNTIYF.

V and J are TRBV5-6 and TRBJ2-3; 14 nucleotides agree with TRBD2. Germline trimming cut 2 bases from V and 6 bases from J; bases unmatched to any gene: 5. Germline V gene data show CDR1 as SGHDT and CDR2 as YYEEEE. The CDR3 spans 16 residues. CDR3 residues: CASSFGTSGSWDTQYF. The DNA of the CDR3 is TGTGCCAGCAGCTTTGGGACTAGCGGGAGTTGGGATACGCAGTATTTT.

The V call is TRBV27, the J call TRBJ2-3; no definite D call. Trimming took 2 bases from V and 6 from J, leaving 9 bases between them. The CDR3 is 13 residues long. Germline V gives CDR1 MNHEY, CDR2 SMNVEV (reference sequence). This CDR3 reads CASSLRWPDTQYF. DNA of the CDR3: TGTGCCAGCAGTTTACGGTGGCCCGATACGCAGTATTTT.

This chain links TRBV9 with TRBJ1-1; a possible D gene is TRBD1 (6 bases). The ends were cut back, 3 bases at V and 9 bases at J, with 12 bases in the middle. Germline-derived CDR1 and CDR2 are SGDLS and YYNGEE. The CDR3 loop spans 12 amino acids. The CDR3 region is CASSALGGQAFF. The CDR3 nucleotides read TGTGCCAGCAGCGCGCTGGGGGGGCAAGCTTTCTTT.

The chain has TRBV6-1 and TRBJ1-1; no definite D call. From germline, CDR1 is MNHNS and CDR2 SASEGT. CDR3 size: 12 residues. Trimming shortened V by 4 bases and J by 1 base, and 4 bases separated the two germline ends. The CDR3 nucleotides are TGTGCCAGCAGTGGACAGAACACTGAAGCTTTCTTT. Its translation is CASSGQNTEAFF.

The rearrangement uses TRBV16 and TRBJ2-7, with D hard to call. This CDR3 has 13 residues. V gave up 0 bases and J gave up 4 bases, with 7 bases separating them. From germline, CDR1 is KGHSY and CDR2 FQNENV. CDR3 in DNA: TGTGCCAGCAGCCAATCAGACGGGTACGAGCAGTACTTC. Its translation is CASSQSDGYEQYF.

The rearrangement uses TRBV11-2 and TRBJ2-7; the match to TRBD2 covers 8 bases. CDR3 length equals 14 residues. V gave up 4 bases and J gave up 2 bases; unmatched junction bases: 4. Germline CDR1 and CDR2: SGHAT and FQNNGV. The DNA for the CDR3 is TGTGCCAGCAGCTATCAAGCGGGGGCCTACGAGCAGTACTTC. As protein: CASSYQAGAYEQYF.

V gene TRBV7-9 combines with J gene TRBJ2-7; the D is unclear. V was shortened by 1 base and J by 2 bases, with 15 bases between the two germline ends. Looked up from germline, CDR1 is SEHNR and CDR2 is FQNEAQ (reference sequence). The CDR3 contains 16 residues. The CDR3 bases are TGTGCCAGCAGCTTAGGGCGGAATCTACAAGCCTACGAGCAGTACTTC. Translated, it gives CASSLGRNLQAYEQYF.

This chain connects TRBV28 to TRBJ2-1; TRBD2 is a possible D gene (5 bases). CDR3 length equals 12 residues. V was shortened by 6 bases and J by 5 bases, with 8 bases between the two germline ends. Germline values: CDR1 MDHEN, CDR2 SYDVKM. CDR3 sequence: CASSYGNNEQFF. CDR3 in DNA: TGTGCCAGCAGCTACGGGAACAATGAGCAGTTCTTC.

The chain joins TRBV4-1 to TRBJ2-1, with D hard to call. Trimming removed 2 bases from V and 0 bases from J, with 8 bases in between. This CDR3 is built from 15 residues. The germline V gene has CDR1 MGHRA and CDR2 YSYEKL. The CDR3 DNA reads as TGCGCCAGCAGCCAACCCCCTGGCTCCTACAATGAGCAGTTCTTC. Translation: CASSQPPGSYNEQFF.

With regard to this clone: Compared with germline, one end of the junction differs, possibly owing to a read error. The chain employs TRBV7-7 and TRBJ2-7; D is possibly TRBD1 (5 bases). The germline CDR1 and CDR2 sequences are SSHAT and FNYEAQ (reference sequence). This CDR3 contains 17 residues. This chain's CDR3 is CASSPNRSRGRSYEQYF. The CDR3 DNA sequence: TGTGCTAGCAGCCCCAACAGATCTAGGGGCCGATCCTACGAGCAGTACTTC. The full variable domain, with the rest looked up from reference TRBV7-7 and TRBJ2-7, is GAGVSQSPRYKVTKRGQDVTLRCDPISSHATLYWYQQALGQGPEFLTYFNYEAQPDKSGLPSDRFSAERPEGSISTLTIQRTEQRDSAMYRCASSPNRSRGRSYEQYFGPGTRLTVT.

This chain joins TRBV7-8 and TRBJ1-1; D ambiguous. CDR3 length: 12 residues. Trimming pared 6 bases from V and 3 bases from J, leaving 8 bases between. The V gene's germline CDR1 is SGHVS and CDR2 FQNEAQ. This CDR3 is CASSAWDTEAFF. CDR3 sequence (DNA): TGTGCCAGCAGTGCGTGGGACACTGAAGCTTTCTTT.

CDR3 sequence: CASSLAEDLADTQYF. The CDR3, as DNA: TGTGCCAGCAGCTTAGCCGAGGACTTGGCAGATACGCAGTATTTT. The chain recombines TRBV7-9 with TRBJ2-3; tentatively, D is TRBD2 (5 bases). This CDR3 is 15 amino acids long. Trimming shortened V by 0 bases and J by 4 bases, and 11 bases separated the two germline ends. Germline V gives CDR1 SEHNR, CDR2 FQNEAQ (reference sequence). Based on the CDR3 plus reference TRBV7-9 and TRBJ2-3, the full variable domain is DTGVSQNPRHKITKRGQNVTFRCDPISEHNRLYWYRQTLGQGPEFLTYFQNEAQLEKSRLLSDRFSAERPKGSFSTLEIQRTEQGDSAMYLCASSLAEDLADTQYFGPGTRLTVL.

The chain combines TRBV5-1 with TRBJ1-1, with a possible D match to TRBD1 (5 bases). V lost 1 base to trimming and J lost 5 bases, with 15 bases between them. Looked up from germline, CDR1 is SGHRS and CDR2 is YFSETQ. This CDR3 spans 15 amino acids. In DNA, the CDR3 is TGCGCCAGCAGCTTGTTCGAGGGAGGGGTAACTGAAGCTTTCTTT. It codes for CASSLFEGGVTEAFF.

This chain uses TRBV28 with TRBJ2-2; D perhaps matches TRBD1 (5 bases). Germline V gene sequence: CDR1 MDHEN, CDR2 SYDVKM. This CDR3 contains 15 residues. V lost 2 bases and J lost 8, with 15 bases in between. CDR3 bases: TGTGCCAGCAGTTTAAGGCAGGGTTTATTTGGGGAGCTGTTTTTT. This translates into CASSLRQGLFGELFF.

This sequence joins TRBV7-9 and TRBJ1-2; possibly TRBD1 for D (5 bases). The V end lost 1 base, the J end lost 6 bases, and 12 bases lay between the germline ends. The CDR3 extends over 14 amino acids. The V gene's germline CDR1 is SEHNR and CDR2 FQNEAQ (reference sequence). In DNA form, the CDR3 reads TGTGCCAGCAGCTTAGATGCAGGGCGAGATGGCTACACCTTC. It yields the protein CASSLDAGRDGYTF.

This chain links TRBV19 with TRBJ2-7; D might be TRBD1 (5 bases). Trimming removed 2 bases at V and 4 bases at J, with 12 bases between. There are 14 residues in the CDR3. Germline V gene lookup returns CDR1 LNHDA and CDR2 SQIVND (reference sequence). The CDR3 here is CASSIWGRAYEQYF. CDR3 DNA sequence: TGTGCCAGTAGTATATGGGGCAGAGCTTACGAGCAGTACTTC.